This T cell receptor beta chain appears in the sequencing data of a study of blood T cell repertoires in COVID-19. Study as a whole: There were acute and convalescent COVID-19 samples, and they came from the United States, Italy and Spain. T cells, B-cell-depleted T cells, or PBMCs supplied cDNA or gDNA.

The V end lost 6 bases, the J end lost 0 bases, and 14 bases lay between the germline ends. The CDR3 runs to 15 residues. The germline V gene has CDR1 KGHSH and CDR2 LQKENI. Clones were sequenced by immunoSEQ multiplex PCR, and TCRdb holds only the in-frame ones, with some missing. The sample includes approximately 390,000 clones, about 90% of them seen just once. This sequence joins TRBV18 and TRBJ1-1, with D possibly being TRBD1 (6 bases). Sequenced input: peripheral blood. This receptor was obtained from a man between 18 and 29 years old with active or convalescent COVID-19. The CDR3 nucleotides read TGTGCCAGCTCCGACAGGAACGACTTGAACACTGAAGCTTTCTTT. Translated: CASSDRNDLNTEAFF.